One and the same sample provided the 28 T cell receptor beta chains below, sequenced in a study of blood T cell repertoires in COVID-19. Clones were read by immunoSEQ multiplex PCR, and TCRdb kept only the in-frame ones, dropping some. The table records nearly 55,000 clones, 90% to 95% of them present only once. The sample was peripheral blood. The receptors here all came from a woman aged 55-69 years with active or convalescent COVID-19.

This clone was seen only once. As DNA, the CDR3 is TGTGCCAGCACTTCGTCTAGCGGGACGAATACGCAGTATTTT. Its translation is CASTSSSGTNTQYF. The chain carries TRBV28 and TRBJ2-3, with TRBD2 matching over 9 bases. CDR3 length: 14 amino acids. Trimming took 7 bases from V and 7 from J; bases not matched to a gene: 9. Germline assignment: CDR1 MDHEN and CDR2 SYDVKM.

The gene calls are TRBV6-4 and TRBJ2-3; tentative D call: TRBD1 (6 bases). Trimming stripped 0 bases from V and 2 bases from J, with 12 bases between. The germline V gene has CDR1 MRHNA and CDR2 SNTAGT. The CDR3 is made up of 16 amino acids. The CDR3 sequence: CASSDSARGPTDTQYF. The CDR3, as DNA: TGTGCCAGCAGTGACTCGGCCAGGGGCCCCACAGATACGCAGTATTTT.

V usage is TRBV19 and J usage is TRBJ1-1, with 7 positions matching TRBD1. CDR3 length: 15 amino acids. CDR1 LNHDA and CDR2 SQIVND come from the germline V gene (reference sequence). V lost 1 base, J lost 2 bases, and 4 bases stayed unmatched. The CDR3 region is CASSIAWDSNTEAFF. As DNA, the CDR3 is TGTGCCAGTAGTATAGCCTGGGACAGTAACACTGAAGCTTTCTTT.

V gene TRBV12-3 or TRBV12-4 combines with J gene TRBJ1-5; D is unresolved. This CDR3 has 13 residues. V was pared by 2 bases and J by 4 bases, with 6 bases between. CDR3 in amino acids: CASSLQENQPQHF. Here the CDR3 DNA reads TGTGCCAGCAGTTTACAGGAAAATCAGCCCCAGCATTTT.

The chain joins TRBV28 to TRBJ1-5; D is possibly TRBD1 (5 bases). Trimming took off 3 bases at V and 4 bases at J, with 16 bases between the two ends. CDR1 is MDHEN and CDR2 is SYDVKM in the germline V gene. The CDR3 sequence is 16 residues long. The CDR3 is CASSFLMGGGNQPQHF. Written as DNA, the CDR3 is TGTGCCAGCAGTTTCTTGATGGGGGGGGGAAATCAGCCCCAGCATTTT.

CDR3 bases: TGTGCCAGCAGTTACGGCGGTGGCTACACCTTC. This codes for CASSYGGGYTF. The genes are TRBV6-5 and TRBJ1-2; D not resolved. Germline V lookup: CDR1 MNHEY, CDR2 SVGAGI. The length of the CDR3 is 11 residues. The V and J ends lost 2 bases and 7 bases respectively, with 5 bases between them.

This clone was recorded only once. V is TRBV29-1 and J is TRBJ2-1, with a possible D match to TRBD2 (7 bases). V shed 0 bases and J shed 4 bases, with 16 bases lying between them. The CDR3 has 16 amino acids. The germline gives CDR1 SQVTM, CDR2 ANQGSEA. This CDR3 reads CSVEDPGGGVYNEQFF. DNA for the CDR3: TGCAGCGTTGAAGACCCGGGGGGCGGGGTATACAATGAGCAGTTCTTC.

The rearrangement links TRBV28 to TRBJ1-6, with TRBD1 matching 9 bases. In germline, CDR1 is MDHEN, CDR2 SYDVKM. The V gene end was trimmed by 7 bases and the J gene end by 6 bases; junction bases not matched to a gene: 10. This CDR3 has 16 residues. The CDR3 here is CASTPGTGFFNSPLHF. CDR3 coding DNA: TGTGCCAGCACCCCCGGGACAGGGTTTTTTAATTCACCCCTCCACTTT.

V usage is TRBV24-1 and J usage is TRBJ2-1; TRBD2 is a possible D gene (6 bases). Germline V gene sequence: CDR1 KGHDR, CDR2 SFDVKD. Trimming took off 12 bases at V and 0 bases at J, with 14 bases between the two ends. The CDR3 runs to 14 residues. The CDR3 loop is CAARRGSSYNEQFF. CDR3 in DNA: TGTGCCGCCCGCCGGGGGAGCTCCTACAATGAGCAGTTCTTC.

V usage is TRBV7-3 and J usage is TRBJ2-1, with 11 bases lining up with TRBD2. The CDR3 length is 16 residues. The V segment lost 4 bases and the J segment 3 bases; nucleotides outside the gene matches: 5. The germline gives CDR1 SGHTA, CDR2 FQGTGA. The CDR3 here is CASSSASGRLYNEQFF. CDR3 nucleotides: TGTGCCAGCAGCTCCGCTAGCGGGAGGCTCTACAATGAGCAGTTCTTC. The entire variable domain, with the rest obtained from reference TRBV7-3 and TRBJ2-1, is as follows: GAGVSQTPSNKVTEKGKYVELRCDPISGHTALYWYRQSLGQGPEFLIYFQGTGAADDSGLPNDRFFAVRPEGSVSTLKIQRTERGDSAVYLCASSSASGRLYNEQFFGPGTRLTVL.

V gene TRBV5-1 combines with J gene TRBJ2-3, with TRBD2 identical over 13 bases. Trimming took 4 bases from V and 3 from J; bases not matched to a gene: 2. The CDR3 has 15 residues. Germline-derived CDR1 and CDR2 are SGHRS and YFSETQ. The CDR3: CASSETSGGTDTQYF. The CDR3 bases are TGCGCCAGCAGCGAGACTAGCGGGGGGACAGATACGCAGTATTTT. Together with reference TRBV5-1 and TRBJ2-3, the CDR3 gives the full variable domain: KAGVTQTPRYLIKTRGQQVTLSCSPISGHRSVSWYQQTPGQGLQFLFEYFSETQRNKGNFPGRFSGRQFSNSRSEMNVSTLELGDSALYLCASSETSGGTDTQYFGPGTRLTVL.

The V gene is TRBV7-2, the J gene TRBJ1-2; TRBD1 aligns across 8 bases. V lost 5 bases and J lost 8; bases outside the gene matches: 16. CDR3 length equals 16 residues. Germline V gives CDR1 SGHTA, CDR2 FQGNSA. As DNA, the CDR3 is TGTGCCAGCAGCCCAGGGGGGGCCAGGGGGCTGGCGGGCTACACCTTC. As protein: CASSPGGARGLAGYTF. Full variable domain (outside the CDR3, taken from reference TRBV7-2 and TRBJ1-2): GAGVSQSPSNKVTEKGKDVELRCDPISGHTALYWYRQSLGQGLEFLIYFQGNSAPDKSGLPSDRFSAERTGGSVSTLTIQRTQQEDSAVYLCASSPGGARGLAGYTFGSGTRLTVV.

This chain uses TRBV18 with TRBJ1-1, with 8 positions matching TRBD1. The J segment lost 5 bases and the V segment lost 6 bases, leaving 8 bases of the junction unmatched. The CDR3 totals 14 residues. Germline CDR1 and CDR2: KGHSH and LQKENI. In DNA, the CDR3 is TGTGCCAGCTCCCAAGGACAGGGTGGAACTGAAGCTTTCTTT. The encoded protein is CASSQGQGGTEAFF.

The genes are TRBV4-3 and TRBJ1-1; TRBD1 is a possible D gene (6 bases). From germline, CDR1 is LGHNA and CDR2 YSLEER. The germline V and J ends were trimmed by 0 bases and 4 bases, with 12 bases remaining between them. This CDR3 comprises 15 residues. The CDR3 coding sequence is TGCGCCAGCAGCCAAGACTCGGCAGGGGTCACTGAAGCTTTCTTT. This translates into CASSQDSAGVTEAFF.

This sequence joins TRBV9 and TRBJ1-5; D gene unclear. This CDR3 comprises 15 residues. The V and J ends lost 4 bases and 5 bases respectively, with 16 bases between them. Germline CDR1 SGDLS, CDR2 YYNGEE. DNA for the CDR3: TGTGCCAGCAGCCCGAGCGGGAGTTTCTATCAGCCCCAGCATTTT. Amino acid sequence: CASSPSGSFYQPQHF.

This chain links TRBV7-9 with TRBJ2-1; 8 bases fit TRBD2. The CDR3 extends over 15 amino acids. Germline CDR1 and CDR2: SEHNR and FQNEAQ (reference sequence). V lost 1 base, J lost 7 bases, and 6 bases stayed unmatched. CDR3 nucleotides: TGTGCCAGCAGCTTAGAGTTAGCGGGACATAATGAGCAGTTCTTC. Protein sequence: CASSLELAGHNEQFF.

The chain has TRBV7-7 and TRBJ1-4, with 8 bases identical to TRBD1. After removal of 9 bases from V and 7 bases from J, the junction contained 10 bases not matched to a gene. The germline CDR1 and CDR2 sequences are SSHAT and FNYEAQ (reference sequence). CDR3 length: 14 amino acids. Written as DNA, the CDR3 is TGTGCCAGGTCTGGAGGCAGGGGGCGTGAAAAACTGTTTTTT. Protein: CARSGGRGREKLFF. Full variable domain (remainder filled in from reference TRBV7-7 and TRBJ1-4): GAGVSQSPRYKVTKRGQDVTLRCDPISSHATLYWYQQALGQGPEFLTYFNYEAQPDKSGLPSDRFSAERPEGSISTLTIQRTEQRDSAMYRCARSGGRGREKLFFGSGTQLSVL.

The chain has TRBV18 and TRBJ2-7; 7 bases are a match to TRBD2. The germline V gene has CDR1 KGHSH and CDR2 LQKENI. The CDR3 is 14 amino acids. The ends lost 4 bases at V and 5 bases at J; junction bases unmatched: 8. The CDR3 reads CASSLARGGDEQYF. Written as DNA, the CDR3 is TGTGCCAGCTCACTCGCCCGGGGAGGGGACGAGCAGTACTTC. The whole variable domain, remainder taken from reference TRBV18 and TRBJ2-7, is NAGVMQNPRHLVRRRGQEARLRCSPMKGHSHVYWYRQLPEEGLKFMVYLQKENIIDESGMPKERFSAEFPKEGPSILRIQQVVRGDSAAYFCASSLARGGDEQYFGPGTRLTVT.

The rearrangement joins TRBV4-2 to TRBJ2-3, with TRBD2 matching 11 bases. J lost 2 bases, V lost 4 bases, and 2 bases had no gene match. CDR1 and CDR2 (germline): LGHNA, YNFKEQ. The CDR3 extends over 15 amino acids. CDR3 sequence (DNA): TGTGCCAGCAGCCTGGGACTAGCGGCCACAGATACGCAGTATTTT. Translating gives CASSLGLAATDTQYF.

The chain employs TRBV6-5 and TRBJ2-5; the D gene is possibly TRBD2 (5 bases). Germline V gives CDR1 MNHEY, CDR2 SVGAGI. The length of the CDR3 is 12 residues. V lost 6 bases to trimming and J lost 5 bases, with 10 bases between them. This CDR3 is CASSRAEETQYF. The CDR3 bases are TGTGCCAGCAGCCGAGCGGAGGAGACCCAGTACTTC.

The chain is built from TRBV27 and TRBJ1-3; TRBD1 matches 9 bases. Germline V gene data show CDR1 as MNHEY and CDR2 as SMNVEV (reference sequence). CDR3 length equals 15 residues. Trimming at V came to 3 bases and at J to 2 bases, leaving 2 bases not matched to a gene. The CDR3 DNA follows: TGTGCCAGCAGTTTTCGACAGGGGGCTGGAAACACCATATATTTT. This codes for CASSFRQGAGNTIYF.

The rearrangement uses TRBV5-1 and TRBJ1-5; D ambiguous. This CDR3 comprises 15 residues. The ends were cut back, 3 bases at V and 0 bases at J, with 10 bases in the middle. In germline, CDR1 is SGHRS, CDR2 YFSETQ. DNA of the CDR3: TGCGCCAGCAGCTATAATACTTTTAGCAATCAGCCCCAGCATTTT. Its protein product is CASSYNTFSNQPQHF.

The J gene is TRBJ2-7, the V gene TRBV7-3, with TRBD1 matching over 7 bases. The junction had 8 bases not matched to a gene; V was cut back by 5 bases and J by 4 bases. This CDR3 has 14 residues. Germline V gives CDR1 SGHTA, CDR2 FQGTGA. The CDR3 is CASSPTGNDYEQYF. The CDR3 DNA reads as TGTGCCAGCAGCCCGACAGGGAATGATTACGAGCAGTACTTC.

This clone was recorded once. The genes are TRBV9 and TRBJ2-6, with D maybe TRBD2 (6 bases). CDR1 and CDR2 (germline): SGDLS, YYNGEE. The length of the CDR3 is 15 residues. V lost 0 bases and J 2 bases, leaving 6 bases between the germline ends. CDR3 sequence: CASSVGGAGANVLTF. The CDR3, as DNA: TGTGCCAGCAGCGTAGGGGGGGCTGGGGCCAACGTCCTGACTTTC.

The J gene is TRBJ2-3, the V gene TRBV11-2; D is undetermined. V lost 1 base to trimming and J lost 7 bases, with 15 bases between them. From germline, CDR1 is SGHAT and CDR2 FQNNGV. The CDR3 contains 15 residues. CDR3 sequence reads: CASSLVAVTHYTQYF. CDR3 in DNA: TGTGCCAGCAGCTTAGTGGCGGTAACACATTATACGCAGTATTTT.

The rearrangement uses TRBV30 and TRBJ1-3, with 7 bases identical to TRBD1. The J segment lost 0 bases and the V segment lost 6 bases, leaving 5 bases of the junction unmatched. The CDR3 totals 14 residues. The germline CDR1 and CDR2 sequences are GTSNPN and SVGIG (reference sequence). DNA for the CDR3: TGTGCCTGTACCAGGGGGTTCTCTGGAAACACCATATATTTT. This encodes CACTRGFSGNTIYF.

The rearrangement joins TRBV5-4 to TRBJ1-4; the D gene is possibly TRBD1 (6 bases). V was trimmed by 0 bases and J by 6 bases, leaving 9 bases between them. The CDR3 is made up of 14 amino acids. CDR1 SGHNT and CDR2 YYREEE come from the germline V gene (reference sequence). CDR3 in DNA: TGTGCCAGCAGCTTGGGGGGGCGCGATGAAAAACTGTTTTTT. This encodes CASSLGGRDEKLFF.

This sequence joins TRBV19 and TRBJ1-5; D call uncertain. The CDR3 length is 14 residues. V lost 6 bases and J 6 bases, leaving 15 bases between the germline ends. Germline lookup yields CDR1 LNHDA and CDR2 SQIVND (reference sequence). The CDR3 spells CASRSFNGGQPQHF. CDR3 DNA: TGTGCCAGTAGATCCTTCAATGGCGGTCAGCCCCAGCATTTT.